Listed here is a single T cell receptor (beta chain). What it binds is not known. Germline lookup yields CDR1 MDHEN and CDR2 SYDVKM. The CDR3 sequence is 14 residues long. Libraries of TCR beta chains were produced by 5' RACE (UMI-labeled). Original processing notes: Functional CDR3 beta clonotype counts ranged from about 2,600 to 20,000 in each TCR beta library. TCRdb reprocessed the 5' RACE reads, with one entry per CDR3 protein and no DNA. These V and J calls are TCRdb output, not the study's own analysis. The sample table sets out 9,500 to 13,000 distinct CDR3 sequences. Negative magnetic separation was used for the enrichment of total CD8+ T cells. Each subset gave duplicate vials of approximately 150,000 sorted CD8+ T cells for RNA. This entry comes from a study of human CD8 memory T cell subsets. Findings and limits, study-wide: Estimation with Chao1 suggested higher diversity among stem-like memory T cells relative to precursor exhausted T cells.

V usage is TRBV28 and J usage is TRBJ2-3; TCRdb calls TRBD2, which cannot be checked without DNA. This TCR came from a human donor in good health. Sequenced: CD8+ T cells from PBMCs. Here the CDR3 reads CASRKLAKTDTQYF.